This T cell receptor (beta chain) is drawn from a study of shared clonotypes between healthy human individuals. About this clone: A read error may explain this, as a much larger clone is one base away. This sample also contains other DNA sequences that code for the same CDR3.

Sequenced by immunoSEQ multiplex PCR; TCRdb stores in-frame clones only, minus some. Of about 2.3 million clones listed, 92% are singletons. Sequencing was performed on naive CD4+ T cells from PBMCs. Stated subset: CD45RA+ positively selected. The clonotype originates from a man aged 18 to 30 in good health. Some clones in this sample may be carry-over from other donors' samples.

CDR3 in amino acids: CASSLGETQYF. The DNA of the CDR3 is TGTGCCAGCAGCCTAGGGGAGACCCAGTACTTC. V usage is TRBV11-1 and J usage is TRBJ2-5; D call uncertain. The germline V gene has CDR1 SGHAT and CDR2 FQDESV (reference sequence). This CDR3 spans 11 amino acids. V was shortened by 5 bases and J by 5 bases, with 6 bases between the two germline ends.